Reported below is one T cell receptor (beta chain). The antigen is not known. Unmatched junction bases numbered 3, after V lost 4 bases and J lost 3 bases. The length of the CDR3 is 14 residues. Germline V gene lookup returns CDR1 SGHNT and CDR2 YYREEE (reference sequence). The record originates from a study of radiotherapy plus CTLA-4 blockade in lung cancer. Findings and caveats of the study: Among blood TCR repertoires after radiotherapy plus ipilimumab, tumor-derived clones expanded.

The data were produced by immunoSEQ multiplex PCR, yet TCRdb's version contains in-frame clones alone and is incomplete. The data show roughly 77,000 clones, less than 85% seen once. The sample was peripheral blood, taken from a patient treated with radiotherapy plus ipilimumab. The gene calls are TRBV5-4 and TRBJ2-5, with 10 positions matching TRBD2. The sequence was obtained from a human donor with non-small cell lung cancer whose response to radiotherapy plus ipilimumab could not be evaluated. The CDR3 bases are TGTGCCAGCAGCCTAGCGGGGGCCGAAGAGACCCAGTACTTC. Protein: CASSLAGAEETQYF.